This T cell receptor (beta chain) comes out of a study of blood T cell repertoires in COVID-19 (dated by TCRdb to 2020 to 2022). In the study overall: Collaborator samples came from the United States, Italy and Spain and covered acute and convalescent phases of COVID-19. A de-identified subject ID, COVID-19 status, age in years and sex were almost always included in the sample metadata. The prospective study material was composed of cDNA or gDNA derived from T cells, B-cell-depleted T cells, or PBMCs. Deeply sampled blood TCRbeta repertoires from subjects exposed to, actively infected with, or recovered from COVID-19 were included in the dataset. Samples came from the ongoing ImmuneRACE study (first 160 participants) plus 1,254 subjects from 6 global collaborators. The repertoires were released in a freely available public database meant as a resource for research on the immune response to SARS-CoV-2. Where HLA class I and class II types were available, the types were taken from metadata supplied by the sample provider, not from assay-based typing.

Points on this clone: It has no known antigen specificity. There are no base qualities to consult, and no much larger clone falls within one base.

The CDR3 spans 18 residues, from the cysteine through the phenylalanine. The DNA shown is the 54-base CDR3, in frame from base 1. Ends trimmed: V by 0 bases, J by 4 bases; bases unmatched to a gene: 12. Via the germline V gene, CDR1 is MGHRA and CDR2 YSYEKL. The immunoSEQ Assay, a bias-controlled multiplex PCR, was used to amplify TCRbeta CDR3 regions from genomic DNA. The study's own analysis went as follows. Within the assay, amplification of reference gene primers was used to estimate how many nucleated cells each sample contained. Sequence reads were collapsed and filtered to measure the absolute abundance of every unique TCRbeta CDR3 rearrangement. For each sample, productive Simpson clonality was calculated by taking the square root of Simpson's diversity index across productive rearrangements. TCRdb limited this immuneACCESS table to in-frame rearrangements with V and J called. A share of clones is missing; checked studies link under half to unresolved V genes, and the rest is unexplained. From that table come the V and J calls and clone size; the DNA was used to work out D and trimming. The sample has around 300,000 clones on record, around 90% of them singletons. The ten largest clones add up to just under 0.95% of the sample.

What the study reported, not specific to this receptor: The amount of clinical and demographic metadata varied by source and participant and was provided uncurated.

Another Seattle source contributed samples from volunteer blood donors who had recovered from COVID-19. Each collaborating institution followed its own protocols to collect whole blood in K2EDTA tubes. For TCRbeta analysis, collaborators shipped samples as frozen whole blood, isolated PBMCs, or DNA extracted from either of those sample types. Sequencing input: peripheral blood. The receptor was isolated from a woman aged 40 to 55 who had recovered from COVID-19. The sequence links TRBV4-1 to TRBJ2-7, and 10 bases in between align with TRBD2. CDR3 reads: CASSQDPAGGPSWYEQYF. The nucleotide sequence reads TGCGCCAGCAGCCAAGATCCAGCGGGAGGGCCGAGTTGGTACGAGCAGTACTTC.